This TCR beta chain appears in the sequencing data of a study of spatial heterogeneity in lung cancer. The time point denotes: sample taken at primary tumor resection. The authors sequenced whole RNA from tumor, nontumor lung or frozen PBMC without sorting. There were 72 donors, all of them untreated patients with early-stage non-small cell lung cancer. The library protocol tagged each TCR cDNA with a unique molecular identifier. TCRdb reprocessed the 5' RACE reads via MiXCR and lists one record per CDR3 protein. The sample records 30,000 to 50,000 distinct CDR3 sequences, about 6% being singletons. The CDR3 totals 14 residues. Germline V gene sequence: CDR1 SGHVS, CDR2 FQNEAQ. The V gene lost 3 bases and the J gene lost 5 bases, with 13 bases spanning the gap. This clonotype was observed many times.

The chain uses TRBV7-8 and TRBJ1-2, with D possibly being TRBD1 (6 bases). The sample here was PBMCs, taken at surgery. The sequence was collected from a male donor with early-stage non-small cell lung cancer. The CDR3 DNA follows: TGTGCCAGCAGCTTTCTCCAGGGGATTTATGGCTACACCTTC. As protein: CASSFLQGIYGYTF.